One and the same sample provided the 9 T cell receptor beta chains below, sequenced in a study of blood T cell repertoires in COVID-19. Profiling relied on immunoSEQ multiplex PCR, and the TCRdb table lists in-frame clones only, not all of them. The sample lists about 230,000 clones, more than 75% occurring once. The sequencing sample was made of peripheral blood. The receptors come from a middle-aged man with acute or convalescent COVID-19.

On this clone itself: This CDR3 is also generated by other DNA sequences in the sample. The chain recombines TRBV11-3 with TRBJ2-1; the D gene is possibly TRBD2 (6 bases). The germline V and J ends were trimmed by 0 bases and 1 base, with 7 bases remaining between them. The CDR3 has 15 residues. The V gene's germline CDR1 is SGHNT and CDR2 YENEEA. This CDR3 is CASSLEGGSYNEQFF. The CDR3 region has the DNA TGTGCCAGCAGCTTAGAGGGGGGATCCTACAATGAGCAGTTCTTC. Drawing the rest from reference TRBV11-3 and TRBJ2-1, the complete variable domain is EAGVVQSPRYKIIEKKQPVAFWCNPISGHNTLYWYLQNLGQGPELLIRYENEEAVDDSQLPKDRFSAERLKGVDSTLKIQPAELGDSAVYLCASSLEGGSYNEQFFGPGTRLTVL.

This chain uses TRBV19 with TRBJ1-2; no clear D. Germline V gene data show CDR1 as LNHDA and CDR2 as SQIVND (reference sequence). The V end lost 3 bases, the J end lost 2 bases, and 7 bases lay between the germline ends. This CDR3 region has 13 residues. This CDR3 reads CASSINSNYGYTF. The CDR3, as DNA: TGTGCCAGTAGTATTAACAGCAACTATGGCTACACCTTC.

The rearrangement uses TRBV7-3 and TRBJ1-6, with D perhaps TRBD1 (5 bases). Germline V gene sequence: CDR1 SGHTA, CDR2 FQGTGA. The CDR3 sequence is 14 residues long. Between the trimmed V and J ends, which lost 3 bases and 6 bases, there was a span of 9 bases. The CDR3 DNA follows: TGTGCCAGCAGCTTGGGGCGAACTAATTCACCCCTCCACTTT. Translated: CASSLGRTNSPLHF.

The chain has TRBV3-1 (or the pseudogene TRBV3-2) and TRBJ1-1; 8 bases map to TRBD1. The V and J ends lost 6 bases and 8 bases, in that order; junction bases with no gene match: 5. The CDR3 is 12 residues long. The germline gives CDR1 LGHDT, CDR2 YNNKEL (reference sequence). The CDR3 DNA follows: TGTGCCAGCAGGTATGGACAGGGAGAAGCTTTCTTT. Amino acids: CASRYGQGEAFF.

The rearrangement links TRBV7-6 to TRBJ2-1; 11 bases are a match to TRBD2. V lost 6 bases to trimming and J lost 7 bases; unmatched junction nucleotides: 8. Germline V gives CDR1 SGHVS, CDR2 FNYEAQ. This CDR3 region has 15 residues. In DNA form, the CDR3 reads TGTGCCAGCAGGTCCTATAGCGGGGGGGCGAATGAGCAGTTCTTC. Translating gives CASRSYSGGANEQFF.

The sample holds one count of this clone. The genes are TRBV6-1 and TRBJ2-2; the D gene is possibly TRBD1 (6 bases). There are 13 residues in the CDR3. With 7 bases removed from V and 6 bases from J, the gap between germline ends came to 12 bases. CDR1 and CDR2 from the germline V gene are MNHNS and SASEGT. Here the CDR3 DNA reads TGTGCCAGCAAACAGGGAGTTGCCGGGGAGCTGTTTTTT. Translation gives CASKQGVAGELFF.

V and J are TRBV28 and TRBJ2-3, with D possibly being TRBD1 (6 bases). V lost 7 bases and J 6 bases, leaving 14 bases between the germline ends. The germline CDR1 and CDR2 sequences are MDHEN and SYDVKM. CDR3 length equals 13 residues. For the CDR3, the DNA is TGTGCCAGCAAAGTCACAGGGTCGGATACGCAGTATTTT. Translating it yields CASKVTGSDTQYF.

The chain joins TRBV19 to TRBJ1-2; 7 bases align to TRBD1. V was clipped by 8 bases and J by 7 bases; unmatched bases: 13. Germline V CDR1 and CDR2: LNHDA, SQIVND (reference sequence). This CDR3 has 14 amino acids. In DNA form, the CDR3 reads TGTGCCAGTTTCGGGGCCGACAGGGCTCGTGGCTACACCTTC. Protein sequence: CASFGADRARGYTF.

For the CDR3, the DNA is TGTGCCAGCAGCCCCCCGACAGGGGTTAATGAGCAGTTCTTC. This gives the protein CASSPPTGVNEQFF. The V call is TRBV5-4, the J call TRBJ2-1, with 8 positions matching TRBD1. The CDR3 covers 14 residues. Per the germline V gene, CDR1 is SGHNT and CDR2 is YYREEE (reference sequence). V gave up 4 bases and J gave up 7 bases; unmatched junction bases: 7.